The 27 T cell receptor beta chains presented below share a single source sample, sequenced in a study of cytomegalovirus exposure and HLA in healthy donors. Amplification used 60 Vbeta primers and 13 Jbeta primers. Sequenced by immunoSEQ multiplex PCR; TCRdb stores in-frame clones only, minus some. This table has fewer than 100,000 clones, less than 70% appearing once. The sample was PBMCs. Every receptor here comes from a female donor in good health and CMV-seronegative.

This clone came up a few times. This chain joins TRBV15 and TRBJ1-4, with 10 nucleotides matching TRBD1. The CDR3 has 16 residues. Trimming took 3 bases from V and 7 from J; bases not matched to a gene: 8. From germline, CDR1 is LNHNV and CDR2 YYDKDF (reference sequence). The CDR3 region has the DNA TGTGCCACCAGCAGGCTCCGGGACAGGGGAGGTGAAAAACTGTTTTTT. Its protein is CATSRLRDRGGEKLFF.

The CDR3 DNA reads TGTGCCAGCAGTTCCCCCCCCGGTAACTATGGCTACACCTTC. Its protein product is CASSSPPGNYGYTF. This chain connects TRBV28 to TRBJ1-2; D call uncertain. This CDR3 is built from 14 residues. Trimming shortened V by 4 bases and J by 1 base, and 10 bases separated the two germline ends. Germline CDR1 MDHEN, CDR2 SYDVKM.

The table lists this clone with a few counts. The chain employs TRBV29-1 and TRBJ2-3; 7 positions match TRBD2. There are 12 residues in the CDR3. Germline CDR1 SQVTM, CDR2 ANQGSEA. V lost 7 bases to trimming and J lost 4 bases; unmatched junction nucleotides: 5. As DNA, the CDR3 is TGCAGCGCCTCGGGAGGTGCAGATACGCAGTATTTT. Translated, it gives CSASGGADTQYF.

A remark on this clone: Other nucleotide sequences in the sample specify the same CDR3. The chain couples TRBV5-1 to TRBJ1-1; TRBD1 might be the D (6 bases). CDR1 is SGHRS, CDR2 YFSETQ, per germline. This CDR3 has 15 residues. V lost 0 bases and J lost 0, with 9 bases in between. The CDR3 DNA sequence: TGCGCCAGCAGCTTGGGACAGGTGATGAACACTGAAGCTTTCTTT. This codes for CASSLGQVMNTEAFF.

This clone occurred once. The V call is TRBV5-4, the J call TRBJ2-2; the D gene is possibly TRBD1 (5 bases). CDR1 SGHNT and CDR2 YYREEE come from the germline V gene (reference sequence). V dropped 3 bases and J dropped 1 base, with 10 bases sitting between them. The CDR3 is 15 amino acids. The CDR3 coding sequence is TGTGCCAGCAGCTCGTTGACAGTGAACACCGGGGAGCTGTTTTTT. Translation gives CASSSLTVNTGELFF.

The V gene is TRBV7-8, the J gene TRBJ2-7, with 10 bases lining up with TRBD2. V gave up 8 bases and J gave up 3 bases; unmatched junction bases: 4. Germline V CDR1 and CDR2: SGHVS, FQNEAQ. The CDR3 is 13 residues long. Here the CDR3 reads CASGGLAHYEQYF. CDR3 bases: TGTGCCAGCGGGGGACTAGCGCACTACGAGCAGTACTTC. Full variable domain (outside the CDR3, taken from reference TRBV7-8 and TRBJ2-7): GAGVSQSPRYKVAKRGQDVALRCDPISGHVSLFWYQQALGQGPEFLTYFQNEAQLDKSGLPSDRFFAERPEGSVSTLKIQRTQQEDSAVYLCASGGLAHYEQYFGPGTRLTVT.

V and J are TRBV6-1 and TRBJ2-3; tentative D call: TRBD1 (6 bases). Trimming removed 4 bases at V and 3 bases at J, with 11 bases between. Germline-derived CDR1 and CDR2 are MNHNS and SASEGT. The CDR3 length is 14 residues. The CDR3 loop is CASSVRTETDTQYF. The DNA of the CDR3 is TGTGCCAGCAGTGTGAGGACAGAAACAGATACGCAGTATTTT.

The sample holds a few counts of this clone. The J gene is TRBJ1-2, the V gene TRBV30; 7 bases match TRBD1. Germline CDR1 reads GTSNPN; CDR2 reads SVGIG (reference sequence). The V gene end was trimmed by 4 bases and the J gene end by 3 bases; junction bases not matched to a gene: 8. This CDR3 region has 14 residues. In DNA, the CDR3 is TGTGCCTGGATTAGACAGGGCCGATACTATGGCTACACCTTC. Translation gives CAWIRQGRYYGYTF.

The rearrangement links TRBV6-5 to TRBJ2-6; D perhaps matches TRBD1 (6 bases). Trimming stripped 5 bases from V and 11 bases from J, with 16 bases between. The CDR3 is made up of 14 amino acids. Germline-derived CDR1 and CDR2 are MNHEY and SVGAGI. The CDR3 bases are TGTGCCAGCAGTGACGGACAGCTGCTCGACGTCCTGACTTTC. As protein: CASSDGQLLDVLTF.

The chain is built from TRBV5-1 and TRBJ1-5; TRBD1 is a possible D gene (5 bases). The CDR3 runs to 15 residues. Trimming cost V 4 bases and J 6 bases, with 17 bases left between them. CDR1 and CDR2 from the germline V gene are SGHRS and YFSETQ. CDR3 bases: TGCGCCAGCAGCCCCACGGGGGGTATAGGTCAGCCCCAGCATTTT. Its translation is CASSPTGGIGQPQHF.

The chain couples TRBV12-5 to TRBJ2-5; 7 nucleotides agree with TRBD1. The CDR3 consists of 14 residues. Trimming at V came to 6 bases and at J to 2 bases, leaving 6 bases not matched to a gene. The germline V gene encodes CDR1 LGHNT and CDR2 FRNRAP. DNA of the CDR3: TGTGCTAGTGGCGACGGGACAGTACAAGAGACCCAGTACTTC. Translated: CASGDGTVQETQYF.

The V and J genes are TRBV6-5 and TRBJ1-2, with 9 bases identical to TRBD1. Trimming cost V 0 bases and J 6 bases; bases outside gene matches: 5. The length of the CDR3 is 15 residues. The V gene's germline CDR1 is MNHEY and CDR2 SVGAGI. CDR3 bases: TGTGCCAGCAGTTACTCTTCCAACAGGGGGCATGGCTACACCTTC. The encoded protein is CASSYSSNRGHGYTF.

The CDR3 sequence: CASSPSELQETQYF. In DNA form, the CDR3 reads TGTGCCAGCTCACCAAGCGAACTACAAGAGACCCAGTACTTC. The chain combines TRBV18 with TRBJ2-5; D unclear. Germline CDR1 KGHSH, CDR2 LQKENI. Trimming removed 2 bases from V and 2 bases from J, with 9 bases in between. The CDR3 is 14 residues long.

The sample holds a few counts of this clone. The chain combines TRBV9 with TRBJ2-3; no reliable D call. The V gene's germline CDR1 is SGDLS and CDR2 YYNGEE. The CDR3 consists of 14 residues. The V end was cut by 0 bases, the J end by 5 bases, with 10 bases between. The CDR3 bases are TGTGCCAGCAGCGTAGATAACTCCTTAGATACGCAGTATTTT. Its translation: CASSVDNSLDTQYF.

CDR3 in amino acids: CSVNRGISDEQYF. CDR3 DNA: TGCAGCGTCAACAGGGGAATTTCGGACGAGCAGTACTTC. The gene calls are TRBV29-1 and TRBJ2-5, with 7 positions matching TRBD1. The better agreement between TRBJ2-7 and the DNA end casts doubt on the J call. The CDR3 contains 13 residues. Germline V gives CDR1 SQVTM, CDR2 ANQGSEA.

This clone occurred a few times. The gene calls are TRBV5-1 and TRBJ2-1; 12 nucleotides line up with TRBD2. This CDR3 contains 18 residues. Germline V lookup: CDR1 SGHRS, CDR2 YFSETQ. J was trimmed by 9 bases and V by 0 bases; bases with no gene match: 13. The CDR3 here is CASSLVGTSGLGGTEQFF. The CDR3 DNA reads TGCGCCAGCAGCTTGGTAGGGACTAGCGGGCTTGGGGGGACTGAGCAGTTCTTC.

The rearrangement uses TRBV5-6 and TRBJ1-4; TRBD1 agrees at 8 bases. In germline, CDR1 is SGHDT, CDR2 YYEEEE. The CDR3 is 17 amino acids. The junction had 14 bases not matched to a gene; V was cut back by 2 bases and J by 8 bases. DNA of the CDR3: TGTGCCAGCAGCTTCCAGCGAAGGACAGGGCGGGAAGAAAAACTGTTTTTT. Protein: CASSFQRRTGREEKLFF.

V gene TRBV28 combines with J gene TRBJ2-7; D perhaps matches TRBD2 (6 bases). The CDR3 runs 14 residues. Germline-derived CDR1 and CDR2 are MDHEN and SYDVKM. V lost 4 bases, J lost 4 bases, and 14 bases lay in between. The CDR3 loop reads CASSSQEGRYEQYF. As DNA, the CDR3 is TGTGCCAGCAGTTCCCAGGAGGGGAGATACGAGCAGTACTTC. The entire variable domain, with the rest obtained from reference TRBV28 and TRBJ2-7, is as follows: DVKVTQSSRYLVKRTGEKVFLECVQDMDHENMFWYRQDPGLGLRLIYFSYDVKMKEKGDIPEGYSVSREKKERFSLILESASTNQTSMYLCASSSQEGRYEQYFGPGTRLTVT.

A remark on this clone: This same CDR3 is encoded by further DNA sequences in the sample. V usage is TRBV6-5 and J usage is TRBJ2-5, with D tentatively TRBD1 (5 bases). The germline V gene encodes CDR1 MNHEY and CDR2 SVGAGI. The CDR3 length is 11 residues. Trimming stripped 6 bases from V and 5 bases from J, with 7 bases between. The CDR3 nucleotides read TGTGCCAGCAGCCCAGGGGAGACCCAGTACTTC. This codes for CASSPGETQYF.

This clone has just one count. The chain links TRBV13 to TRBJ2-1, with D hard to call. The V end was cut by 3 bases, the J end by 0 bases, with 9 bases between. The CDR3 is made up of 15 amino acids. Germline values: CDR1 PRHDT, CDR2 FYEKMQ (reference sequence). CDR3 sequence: CASSFGRSSYNEQFF. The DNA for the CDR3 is TGTGCCAGCAGCTTCGGTAGAAGCTCCTACAATGAGCAGTTCTTC.

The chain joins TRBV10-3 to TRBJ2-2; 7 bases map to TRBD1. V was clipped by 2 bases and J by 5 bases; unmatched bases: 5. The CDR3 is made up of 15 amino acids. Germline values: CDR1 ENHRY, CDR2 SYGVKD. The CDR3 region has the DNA TGTGCCATCAGTGAGGGACAGGCAAGGACCGGGGAGCTGTTTTTT. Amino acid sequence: CAISEGQARTGELFF.

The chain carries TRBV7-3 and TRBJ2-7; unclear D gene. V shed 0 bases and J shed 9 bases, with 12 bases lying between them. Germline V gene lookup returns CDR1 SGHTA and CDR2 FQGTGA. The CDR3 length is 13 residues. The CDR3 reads CASSLTFLSVQYF. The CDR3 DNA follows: TGTGCCAGCAGCTTAACGTTCCTGAGTGTGCAGTACTTC.

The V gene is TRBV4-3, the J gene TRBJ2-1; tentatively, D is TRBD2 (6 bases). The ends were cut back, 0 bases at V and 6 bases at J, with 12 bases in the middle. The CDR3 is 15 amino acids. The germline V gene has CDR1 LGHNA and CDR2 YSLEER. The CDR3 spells CASSQEGGRGNEQFF. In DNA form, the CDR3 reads TGCGCCAGCAGCCAAGAGGGGGGAAGGGGCAATGAGCAGTTCTTC.

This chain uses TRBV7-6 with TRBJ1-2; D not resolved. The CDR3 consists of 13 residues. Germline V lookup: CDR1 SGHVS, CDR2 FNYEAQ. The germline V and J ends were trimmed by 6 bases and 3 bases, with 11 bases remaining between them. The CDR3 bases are TGTGCCAGCAGAGGACCCGGGGACTATGGCTACACCTTC. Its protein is CASRGPGDYGYTF.

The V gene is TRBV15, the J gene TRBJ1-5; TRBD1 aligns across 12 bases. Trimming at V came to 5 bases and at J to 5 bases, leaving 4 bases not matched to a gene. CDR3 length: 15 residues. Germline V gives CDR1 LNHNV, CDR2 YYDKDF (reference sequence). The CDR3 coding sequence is TGTGCCACCAGCGGGGGACAGGGGGCCTATCAGCCCCAGCATTTT. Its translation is CATSGGQGAYQPQHF.

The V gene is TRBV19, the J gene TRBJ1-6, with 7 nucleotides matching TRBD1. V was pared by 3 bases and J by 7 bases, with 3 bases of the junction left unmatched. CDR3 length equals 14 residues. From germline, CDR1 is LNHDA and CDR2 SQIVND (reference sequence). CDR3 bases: TGTGCCAGTAGTATTGGGACAGAGAATTCACCCCTCCACTTT. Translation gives CASSIGTENSPLHF.

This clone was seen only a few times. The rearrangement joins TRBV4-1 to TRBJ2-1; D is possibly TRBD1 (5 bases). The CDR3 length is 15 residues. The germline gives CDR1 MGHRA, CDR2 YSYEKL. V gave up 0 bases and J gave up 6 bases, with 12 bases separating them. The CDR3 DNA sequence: TGCGCCAGCAGCCAAGATGGAAGAGACAGCAATGAGCAGTTCTTC. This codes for CASSQDGRDSNEQFF.